A selection of T cell receptor beta chains follows, all from one sample in a study of tumor and adjacent non-tumor tissue in lung cancer. TCRdb reanalysed the multiplex PCR reads using MiXCR and keeps one entry per CDR3 protein. Of about 93,000 distinct CDR3 sequences listed, roughly three fifths are singletons. Sequences were obtained from lung tumor tissue. The receptors derive from a man between 70 and 80 years old with non-small cell lung cancer. CDR3s include the opening cysteine and the closing phenylalanine or tryptophan.

J gene | V gene | CDR3 protein
TRBJ2-2 | TRBV20-1 | CSARARVAGELFF
TRBJ2-1 | TRBV11-2 | CASSPWGGLYNEQFF
TRBJ2-4 | TRBV28 | CASSFQQWAKNIQYF
TRBJ2-3 | TRBV20-1 | CSATRTSGAYADTQYF
TRBJ2-1 | TRBV11-3 | CASSSEGDEQSF
TRBJ2-5 | TRBV5-5 | CASSWIAGGGETQYF
TRBJ1-1 | TRBV5-4 | CVSSLGAGGPRTEAFF
TRBJ2-1 | TRBV6-6 | CASSYSSGGGMWDEQFF
TRBJ2-3 | TRBV11-3 | CASSLGGSTDTQYF
TRBJ2-7 | TRBV20-1 | CSARKPGPPPSRALYEQYF
TRBJ1-4 | TRBV5-1 | CASSFNEKLFF
TRBJ2-3 | TRBV11-2 | CASSWCALSTDTQYF
TRBJ2-2 | TRBV10-1 | CASSEIPDTGELFF
TRBJ2-3 | TRBV20-1 | CSATNPGTSPNTQYF
TRBJ2-7 | TRBV11-1 | CASSLWGCFDEQYF
TRBJ2-7 | TRBV6-5 | CASRRGDVYEQYF